The rows below give T cell receptor beta chains drawn from one sample of a study of shared clonotypes between healthy human individuals. Assay used: immunoSEQ multiplex PCR; TCRdb lists only in-frame clones, some missing. Of 950,000 to 1,100,000 clones in the sample, more than 75% are singletons; the top ten hold roughly 0.55%. Input material: memory CD4+ T cells from PBMCs. These receptor sequences come from a man in his late teens or twenties in good health. Some clones in this sample may be carry-over from other donors' samples. Each CDR3 is given with its conserved first and last residue. D genes are given only for firm matches. Not all rows give a size; the values are once, few, many and, for expanded clones, a class.

j_call | d_call | clone_size | cdr3_length | v_call | cdr3_nt | cdr3_aa
TRBJ2-1 | TRBD2 | NA | 16 | TRBV29-1 | TGCAGCGGCGGGACTAGCGGGACGGGCGCCTACAATGAGCAGTTCTTC | CSGGTSGTGAYNEQFF
TRBJ2-1 | TRBD2 | NA | 16 | TRBV6-4 | TGTGCCAGCAGTGACTCTGGCGGGAGCTCCTACAATGAGCAGTTCTTC | CASSDSGGSSYNEQFF
TRBJ1-3 | NA | NA | 13 | TRBV28 | TGTGCCAGCAGTTTTAGAATGCGGGACATCATATATTTT | CASSFRMRDIIYF
TRBJ2-5 | TRBD1 | few | 17 | TRBV19 | TGTGCCAGTAGTATTTCGGCCAGGGGGCGGGCGGAAGAGACCCAGTACTTC | CASSISARGRAEETQYF
TRBJ2-3 | NA | NA | 16 | TRBV14 | TGTGCCAGCAGCCAAGTACGCGGGACGGGCACAGATACGCAGTATTTT | CASSQVRGTGTDTQYF
TRBJ2-1 | NA | NA | 15 | TRBV2 | TGTGCCAGCAGTGAAGGACGCTCCACCTACAATGAGCAGTTCTTC | CASSEGRSTYNEQFF
TRBJ2-5 | TRBD2 | NA | 15 | TRBV5-1 | TGCGCCAGCAGCATATTAGGACTAGCGGAAGAGACCCAGTACTTC | CASSILGLAEETQYF
TRBJ2-2 | NA | few | 14 | TRBV5-4 | TGTGCCAGCAGCGGGCAGGGGATGGGCGGGGAGCTGTTTTTT | CASSGQGMGGELFF
TRBJ1-2 | NA | NA | 16 | TRBV13 | TGTGCCAGCAGCCGAAGGGGCGGCAGAACTAACTATGGCTACACCTTC | CASSRRGGRTNYGYTF
TRBJ2-7 | TRBD1 | NA | 18 | TRBV7-9 | TGTGCCAGCAGCCCTGGGACAGGGGGTTCTATGACCTCCTACGAGCAGTACTTC | CASSPGTGGSMTSYEQYF
TRBJ1-1 | NA | NA | 14 | TRBV11-1 | TGTGCCAGCAGCCACCGCCGGGTGGGCACTGAAGCTTTCTTT | CASSHRRVGTEAFF
TRBJ2-1 | TRBD2 | NA | 15 | TRBV4-2 | TGTGCCAGCAGCCAAGGGGCGGGAGGTTGGAATGAGCAGTTCTTC | CASSQGAGGWNEQFF
TRBJ2-7 | TRBD1 | NA | 15 | TRBV28 | TGTGCCAGCAGTTTTAGGGGGACAGGGAGGTACGAGCAGTACTTC | CASSFRGTGRYEQYF
TRBJ2-7 | NA | NA | 12 | TRBV27 | TGTGCCAGCAGTGACGGGCTCTACGAGCAGTACTTC | CASSDGLYEQYF
TRBJ1-2 | NA | NA | 10 | TRBV2 | TGTGCCAGCAGTGAATATGGCTACACCTTC | CASSEYGYTF
TRBJ2-2 | NA | NA | 14 | TRBV30 | TGTGCCTGGAGTGTATATGGGGGCTCTAGGGAGCTGTTTTTT | CAWSVYGGSRELFF
TRBJ2-2 | TRBD1 | NA | 15 | TRBV5-1 | TGCGCCAGCAGCCTAGGGACAGCGAACACCGGGGAGCTGTTTTTT | CASSLGTANTGELFF
TRBJ2-2 | NA | NA | 13 | TRBV7-3 | TGTGCCAGCAGCTTCTCTTATTCCGGGGAGCTGTTTTTT | CASSFSYSGELFF